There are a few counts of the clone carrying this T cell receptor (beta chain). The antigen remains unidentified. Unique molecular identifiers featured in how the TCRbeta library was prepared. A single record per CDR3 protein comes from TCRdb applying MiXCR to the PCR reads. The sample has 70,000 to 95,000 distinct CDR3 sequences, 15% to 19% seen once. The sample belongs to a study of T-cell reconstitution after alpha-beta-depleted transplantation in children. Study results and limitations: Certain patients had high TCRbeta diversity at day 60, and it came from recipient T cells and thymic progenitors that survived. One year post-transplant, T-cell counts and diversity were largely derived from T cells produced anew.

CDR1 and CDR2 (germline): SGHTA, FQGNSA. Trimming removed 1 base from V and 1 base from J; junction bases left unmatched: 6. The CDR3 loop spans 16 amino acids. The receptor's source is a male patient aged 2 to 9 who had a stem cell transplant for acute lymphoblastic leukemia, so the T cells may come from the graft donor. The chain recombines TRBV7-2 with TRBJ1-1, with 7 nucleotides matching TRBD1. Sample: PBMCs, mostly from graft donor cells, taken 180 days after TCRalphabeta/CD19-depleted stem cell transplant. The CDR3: CASSLVRRQGNTEAFF. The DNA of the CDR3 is TGTGCCAGCAGCTTAGTGCGTCGACAGGGGAACACTGAAGCTTTCTTT.